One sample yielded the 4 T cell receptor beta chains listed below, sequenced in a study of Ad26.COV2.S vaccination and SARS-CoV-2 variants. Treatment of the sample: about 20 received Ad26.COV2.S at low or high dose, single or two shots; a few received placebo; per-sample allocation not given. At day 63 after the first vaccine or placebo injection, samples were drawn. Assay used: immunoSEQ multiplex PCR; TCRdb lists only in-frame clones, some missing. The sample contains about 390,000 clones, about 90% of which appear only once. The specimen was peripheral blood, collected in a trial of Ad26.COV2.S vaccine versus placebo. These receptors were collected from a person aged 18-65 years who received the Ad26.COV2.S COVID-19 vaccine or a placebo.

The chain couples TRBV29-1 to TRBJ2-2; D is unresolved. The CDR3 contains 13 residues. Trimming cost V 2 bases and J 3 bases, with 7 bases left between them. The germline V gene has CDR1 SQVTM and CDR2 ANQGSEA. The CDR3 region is CSVEHPDTGELFF. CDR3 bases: TGCAGCGTTGAACATCCGGACACCGGGGAGCTGTTTTTT.

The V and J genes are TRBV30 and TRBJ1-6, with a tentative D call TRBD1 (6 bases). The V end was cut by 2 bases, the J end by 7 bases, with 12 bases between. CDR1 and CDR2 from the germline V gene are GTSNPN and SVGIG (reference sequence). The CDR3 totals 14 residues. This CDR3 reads CAWSTRGGNSPLHF. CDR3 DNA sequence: TGTGCCTGGAGTACCAGGGGCGGGAATTCACCCCTCCACTTT.

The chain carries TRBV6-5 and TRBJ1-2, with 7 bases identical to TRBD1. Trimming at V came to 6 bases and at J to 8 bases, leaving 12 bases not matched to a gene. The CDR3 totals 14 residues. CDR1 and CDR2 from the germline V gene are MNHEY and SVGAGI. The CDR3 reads CASRTDRDGGGYTF. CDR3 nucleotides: TGTGCCAGCAGGACCGACAGGGACGGAGGGGGCTACACCTTC.

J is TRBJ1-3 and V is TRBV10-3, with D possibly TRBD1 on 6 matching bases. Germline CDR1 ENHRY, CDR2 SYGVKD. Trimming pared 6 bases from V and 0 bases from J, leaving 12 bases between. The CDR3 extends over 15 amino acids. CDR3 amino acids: CAISPQGFSGNTIYF. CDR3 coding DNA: TGTGCCATCAGCCCCCAGGGGTTCTCTGGAAACACCATATATTTT.